The 24 T cell receptor beta chains in this list originate from one sample, sequenced in a study of cytomegalovirus exposure and HLA in healthy donors. The PCR contained 60 Vbeta and 13 Jbeta primers. Clones were sequenced by immunoSEQ multiplex PCR, and TCRdb holds only the in-frame ones, with some missing. The profile covers around 230,000 clones, with just under 80% appearing a single time and about 0.5% taken by the ten largest. The sample comprised PBMCs. Receptors were obtained from a boy aged 10-17 years in good health and CMV-seronegative.

The V call is TRBV6-6, the J call TRBJ2-3, with a possible D match to TRBD2 (5 bases). Germline lookup yields CDR1 MNHNY and CDR2 SVGAGI (reference sequence). The V end was cut by 8 bases, the J end by 2 bases, with 20 bases between. CDR3 size: 16 residues. Here the CDR3 reads CASESRGALLTDTQYF. CDR3 coding DNA: TGTGCCAGCGAATCCCGGGGAGCTCTCCTCACAGATACGCAGTATTTT.

The chain employs TRBV7-6 and TRBJ2-7, with D possibly matching TRBD2 (6 bases). The length of the CDR3 is 14 residues. Germline V gene lookup returns CDR1 SGHVS and CDR2 FNYEAQ. Trimming pared 5 bases from V and 3 bases from J, leaving 14 bases between. The CDR3 spells CASSRQTSVYEQYF. CDR3 DNA: TGTGCCAGCAGCCGACAGACTAGTGTCTACGAGCAGTACTTC.

J is TRBJ2-1 and V is TRBV6-4, with D possibly TRBD2 on 6 matching bases. Trimming pared 5 bases from V and 1 base from J, leaving 12 bases between. The length of the CDR3 is 15 residues. Germline lookup yields CDR1 MRHNA and CDR2 SNTAGT. The CDR3 loop reads CASSPGSGSYNEQFF. The CDR3 region has the DNA TGTGCCAGCAGTCCCGGTAGCGGATCCTACAATGAGCAGTTCTTC.

Only a few counts were recorded for this clone. This chain connects TRBV5-4 to TRBJ2-7, with D possibly TRBD1 on 7 matching bases. The germline V gene has CDR1 SGHNT and CDR2 YYREEE (reference sequence). V was trimmed by 7 bases and J by 6 bases, leaving 17 bases between them. The CDR3 spans 13 residues. CDR3 sequence: CASGTDQGGEQYF. CDR3 DNA: TGTGCCAGCGGTACAGACCAGGGGGGCGAGCAGTACTTC.

V usage is TRBV5-1 and J usage is TRBJ2-5, with 7 bases lining up with TRBD2. Germline V gene sequence: CDR1 SGHRS, CDR2 YFSETQ. This CDR3 has 14 amino acids. V dropped 2 bases and J dropped 4; count of bases not matched to a gene: 5. In DNA form, the CDR3 reads TGCGCCAGCAGCTTCGGGGGGAACAGAGAGACCCAGTACTTC. Its protein product is CASSFGGNRETQYF.

The genes are TRBV5-6 and TRBJ2-7; TRBD2 matches at 12 bases. V gave up 5 bases and J gave up 0 bases; unmatched junction bases: 3. CDR1 is SGHDT, CDR2 YYEEEE, per germline. This CDR3 spans 15 amino acids. CDR3 in DNA: TGTGCCAGCAGTCTAGCGGGAGGGACCTCCTACGAGCAGTACTTC. This codes for CASSLAGGTSYEQYF. Supplemented by reference TRBV5-6 and TRBJ2-7, the full variable domain reads DAGVTQSPTHLIKTRGQQVTLRCSPKSGHDTVSWYQQALGQGPQFIFQYYEEEERQRGNFPDRFSGHQFPNYSSELNVNALLLGDSALYLCASSLAGGTSYEQYFGPGTRLTVT.

V gene TRBV5-6 combines with J gene TRBJ2-1; 9 bases line up with TRBD2. The CDR3 extends over 13 amino acids. V lost 5 bases to trimming and J lost 3 bases; unmatched junction nucleotides: 0. Germline CDR1 reads SGHDT; CDR2 reads YYEEEE. The CDR3 sequence: CASRTSGYNEQFF. DNA of the CDR3: TGTGCCAGCAGGACTAGCGGCTACAATGAGCAGTTCTTC.

The chain uses TRBV11-2 and TRBJ1-1; D is ambiguous. Trimming removed 0 bases from V and 8 bases from J, with 10 bases in between. Per germline, CDR1 SGHAT and CDR2 FQNNGV. The CDR3 has 13 amino acids. This chain's CDR3 is CASSLDVGREAFF. The CDR3 DNA reads as TGTGCCAGCAGCTTAGATGTCGGGAGGGAAGCTTTCTTT.

This chain joins TRBV11-2 and TRBJ1-1; D uncertain. The germline V gene has CDR1 SGHAT and CDR2 FQNNGV. Between the trimmed V and J ends, which lost 5 bases and 5 bases, there was a span of 12 bases. The CDR3 loop spans 13 amino acids. Written as DNA, the CDR3 is TGTGCCAGCAGCCGGAGCAGTACTACTGAAGCTTTCTTT. It translates to CASSRSSTTEAFF.

The chain joins TRBV7-2 to TRBJ2-7; TRBD1 agrees at 7 bases. V gave up 5 bases and J gave up 2 bases; unmatched junction bases: 9. The CDR3 has 15 residues. The germline V gene has CDR1 SGHTA and CDR2 FQGNSA. CDR3 sequence: CASSRRQGLTYEQYF. The CDR3 nucleotides read TGTGCCAGCAGCCGACGACAGGGTTTGACCTACGAGCAGTACTTC.

The gene calls are TRBV7-6 and TRBJ2-5; maybe TRBD1 (5 bases). The CDR3 sequence is 13 residues long. Germline V gene data show CDR1 as SGHVS and CDR2 as FNYEAQ. V dropped 2 bases and J dropped 8 bases, with 12 bases sitting between them. The CDR3 coding sequence is TGTGCCAGCAGCTTACCCCCTACAGGAACCCAGTACTTC. Its protein product is CASSLPPTGTQYF.

Concerning this clone itself: At one of its ends the junction is not consistent with the germline gene, which may arise from a read error. J is TRBJ2-1 and V is TRBV6-1, with no clear D. Germline CDR1 is MNHNS and CDR2 is SASEGT. The CDR3 runs to 16 residues. The CDR3 loop is CASSEVNTLSYSEQFF. DNA of the CDR3: TGTGCCAGCAGTGAAGTTAACACCCTCTCCTACAGTGAGCAGTTCTTC.

J is TRBJ1-2 and V is TRBV29-1; D not certain. Germline V CDR1 and CDR2: SQVTM, ANQGSEA. CDR3 size: 12 residues. Trimming pared 7 bases from V and 2 bases from J, leaving 11 bases between. The CDR3, as DNA: TGCAGCGCGGGGTCAGCGAACTATGGCTACACCTTC. It encodes CSAGSANYGYTF.

This clone has more than one count but fewer than ten. The chain combines TRBV5-4 with TRBJ2-5, with a tentative D call TRBD2 (6 bases). This CDR3 region has 14 residues. V lost 4 bases to trimming and J lost 5 bases, with 15 bases between them. Germline V lookup: CDR1 SGHNT, CDR2 YYREEE (reference sequence). CDR3: CASSPGGSSETQYF. DNA for the CDR3: TGTGCCAGCAGCCCCGGGGGTAGCTCGGAGACCCAGTACTTC.

The chain has TRBV4-1 and TRBJ2-3; D remains unclear. V was clipped by 0 bases and J by 0 bases, with 13 bases between them. This CDR3 is built from 17 residues. Per germline, CDR1 MGHRA and CDR2 YSYEKL. CDR3 loop: CASSQEEIAVSTDTQYF. The CDR3 region has the DNA TGCGCCAGCAGCCAAGAGGAAATAGCTGTTAGCACAGATACGCAGTATTTT.

The V and J genes are TRBV6-6 and TRBJ1-4, with D hard to call. Trimming took 5 bases from V and 5 from J, leaving 9 bases between them. Germline V CDR1 and CDR2: MNHNY, SVGAGI (reference sequence). The CDR3 consists of 13 residues. The CDR3 DNA sequence: TGTGCCAGCAGTCGCTCAGTGAATGAAAAACTGTTTTTT. It translates to CASSRSVNEKLFF.

The rearrangement joins TRBV19 to TRBJ1-1, with 9 nucleotides matching TRBD1. CDR3 length: 15 amino acids. After removal of 6 bases from V and 5 bases from J, the junction contained 10 bases not matched to a gene. Per germline, CDR1 LNHDA and CDR2 SQIVND (reference sequence). The CDR3 region is CASRTHRGQGTEAFF. The CDR3 region has the DNA TGTGCCAGTAGGACGCACAGGGGGCAGGGGACTGAAGCTTTCTTT.

The V and J genes are TRBV7-2 and TRBJ1-2; D not resolved. Looked up from germline, CDR1 is SGHTA and CDR2 is FQGNSA. This CDR3 comprises 15 residues. Trimming shortened V by 1 base and J by 0 bases, and 9 bases separated the two germline ends. CDR3 residues: CASSLGAETNYGYTF. DNA of the CDR3: TGTGCCAGCAGCTTAGGGGCAGAAACTAACTATGGCTACACCTTC.

The chain has TRBV6-5 and TRBJ1-1, with no clear D. V gave up 5 bases and J gave up 3 bases, with 7 bases separating them. The CDR3 totals 12 residues. Germline CDR1 and CDR2: MNHEY and SVGAGI. The DNA of the CDR3 is TGTGCCAGCAGTAACCGGGACACTGAAGCTTTCTTT. Translating gives CASSNRDTEAFF.

The V and J genes are TRBV2 and TRBJ2-3; a weak D match, TRBD2 (5 bases). This CDR3 is built from 13 residues. V shed 9 bases and J shed 2 bases, with 12 bases lying between them. Germline CDR1 SNHLY, CDR2 FYNNEI. The CDR3 region is CARAADLTDTQYF. CDR3 DNA sequence: TGTGCCAGGGCAGCGGATCTCACAGATACGCAGTATTTT.

This chain connects TRBV5-1 to TRBJ2-2; D gene uncertain. With 1 base removed from V and 4 bases from J, the gap between germline ends came to 14 bases. The CDR3 spans 16 residues. Germline V gene lookup returns CDR1 SGHRS and CDR2 YFSETQ. The CDR3 region is CASSLLGLVGTGELFF. The CDR3 DNA follows: TGCGCCAGCAGCTTGCTGGGTCTAGTCGGCACCGGGGAGCTGTTTTTT.

This clone was found once. CDR3 bases: TGTGCCAGCAGCGTAGGGGGCAGACTTGCAACTAATGAAAAACTGTTTTTT. Its protein is CASSVGGRLATNEKLFF. The chain has TRBV9 and TRBJ1-4; perhaps TRBD1 as D (5 bases). In germline, CDR1 is SGDLS, CDR2 YYNGEE. This CDR3 has 17 residues. V lost 0 bases, J lost 0 bases, and 12 bases lay in between.

The chain has TRBV15 and TRBJ1-5; TRBD1 matches at 7 bases. The trim removed 3 bases at V and 4 bases at J, leaving 6 bases unmatched. CDR3 length: 15 amino acids. Germline V gene sequence: CDR1 LNHNV, CDR2 YYDKDF (reference sequence). In DNA form, the CDR3 reads TGTGCCACCAGCAGCCACGGCAGGGGGAATCAGCCCCAGCATTTT. Its translation is CATSSHGRGNQPQHF.

J is TRBJ2-2 and V is TRBV11-1; 8 bases fit TRBD1. The CDR3 extends over 16 amino acids. Germline loops: CDR1 SGHAT, CDR2 FQDESV (reference sequence). V lost 5 bases and J lost 0; bases outside the gene matches: 5. The DNA of the CDR3 is TGTGCCAGCAGCCCGACAGGGGAAACGAACACCGGGGAGCTGTTTTTT. As protein: CASSPTGETNTGELFF.